The 2 T cell receptor beta chains below were found in one sample sequenced in a study of Ad26.COV2.S vaccination and SARS-CoV-2 variants (dated by TCRdb to the early 2020s). Receptors were amplified or captured by the immunoSEQ multiplex PCR assay. As stored in TCRdb, this immuneACCESS dataset retains in-frame rearrangements with V and J assigned. A fraction of the clones does not appear; measured against another copy, unresolved V genes explain less than half of the discrepancy, and the remainder lacks a known reason. This sample comprises 43,000 or so clones, approximately 83% of them detected only once. The top ten constitute around 43% of the sample. The meaning of the sample's time point label: individuals recovered from natural SARS-CoV-2 infection. This sample comprised peripheral blood, obtained after recovery from COVID-19. The receptor set was obtained from a human donor who had recovered from COVID-19.

A single count supports this clone. The chain recombines TRBV30 with TRBJ1-2, with a possible D match to TRBD1 (6 bases). V lost 1 base, J lost 4 bases, and 13 bases lay in between. The CDR3 contains 14 residues. Germline V gives CDR1 GTSNPN, CDR2 SVGIG (reference sequence). The CDR3 is CAWSAPDSFYGYTF. The CDR3 DNA is TGTGCCTGGAGTGCCCCGGACAGTTTCTATGGCTACACCTTC.

The chain couples TRBV4-1 to TRBJ2-7, with unresolved D. The length of the CDR3 is 12 residues. Germline V gene lookup returns CDR1 MGHRA and CDR2 YSYEKL. V lost 6 bases, J lost 5 bases, and 11 bases lay in between. For the CDR3, the DNA is TGCGCCAGCAGATCACAGAGGAACGAGCAGTACGTC. Translation: CASRSQRNEQYV.